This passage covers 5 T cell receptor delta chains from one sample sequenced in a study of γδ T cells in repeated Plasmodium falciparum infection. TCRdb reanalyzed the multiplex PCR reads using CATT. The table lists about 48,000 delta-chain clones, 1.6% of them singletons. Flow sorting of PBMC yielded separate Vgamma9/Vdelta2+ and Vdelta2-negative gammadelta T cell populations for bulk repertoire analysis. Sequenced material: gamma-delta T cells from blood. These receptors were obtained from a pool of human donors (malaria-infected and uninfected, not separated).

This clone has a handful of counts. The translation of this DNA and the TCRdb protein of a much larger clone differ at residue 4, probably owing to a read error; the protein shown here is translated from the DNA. The CDR3 DNA is TGTGCTCTTGAGGAATTACCTCTCCCTACGGGGGATATTAAACTCATCTTT. Protein product: CALEELPLPTGDIKLIF. This chain uses TRDV1 with TRDJ1, with 8 nucleotides matching TRDD3. Because TCRdb records no J gene, it was assigned here through a match of the DNA to germline. Germline lookup yields CDR1 TSWWSYY and CDR2 QGS. The CDR3 is 17 amino acids.

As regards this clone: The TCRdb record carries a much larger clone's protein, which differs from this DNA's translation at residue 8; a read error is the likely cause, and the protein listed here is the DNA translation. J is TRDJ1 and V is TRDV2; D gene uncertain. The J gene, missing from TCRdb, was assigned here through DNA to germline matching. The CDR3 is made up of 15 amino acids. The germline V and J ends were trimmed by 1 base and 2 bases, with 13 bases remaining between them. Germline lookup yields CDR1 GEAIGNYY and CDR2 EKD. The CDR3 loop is CACDTVGAGTDKLIF. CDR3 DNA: TGTGCCTGTGACACAGTCGGTGCTGGAACCGATAAACTCATCTTT.

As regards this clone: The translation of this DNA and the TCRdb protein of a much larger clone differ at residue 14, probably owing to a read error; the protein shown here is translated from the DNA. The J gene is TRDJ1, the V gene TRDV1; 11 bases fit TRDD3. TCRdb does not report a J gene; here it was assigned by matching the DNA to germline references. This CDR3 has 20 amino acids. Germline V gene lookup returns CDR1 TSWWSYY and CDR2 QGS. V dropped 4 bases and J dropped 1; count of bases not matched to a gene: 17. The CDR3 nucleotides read TGTGCTCTTGGGGCCGGCGACTGGGGGATAACTTGGGTGAGCACCGATAAACTCATCTTT. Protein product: CALGAGDWGITWVSTDKLIF.

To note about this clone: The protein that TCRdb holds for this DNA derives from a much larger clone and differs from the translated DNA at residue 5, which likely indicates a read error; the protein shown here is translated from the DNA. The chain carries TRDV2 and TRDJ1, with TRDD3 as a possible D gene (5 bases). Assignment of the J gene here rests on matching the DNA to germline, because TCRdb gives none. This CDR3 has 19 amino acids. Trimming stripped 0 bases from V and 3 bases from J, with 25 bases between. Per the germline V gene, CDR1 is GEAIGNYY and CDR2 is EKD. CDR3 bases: TGTGCCTGTGACACCATGCCCACGAAGTTCTCGGGGAATGCCGATAAACTCATCTTT. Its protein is CACDTMPTKFSGNADKLIF.

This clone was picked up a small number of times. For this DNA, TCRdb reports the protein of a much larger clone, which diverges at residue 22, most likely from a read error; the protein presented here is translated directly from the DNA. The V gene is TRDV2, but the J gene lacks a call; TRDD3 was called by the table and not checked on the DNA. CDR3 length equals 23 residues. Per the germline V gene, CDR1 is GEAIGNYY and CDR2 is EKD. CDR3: CACGKHFLMRGIRSRGCTDKLTF. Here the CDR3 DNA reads TGTGCCTGTGGCAAACACTTCCTAATGAGGGGGATACGCTCCCGGGGTTGCACCGATAAACTCACCTTT.